This T cell receptor beta chain comes out of a study of response to subunit inactivated influenza vaccine. Whole-study results and caveats: Few additional T cells are recruited per seasonal influenza vaccination, authors suggested.

This clonotype occurred a few times. Its target is unknown. TCRdb redid the calling of the RT-PCR reads with MiXCR, one entry per CDR3 protein. Seen here are fewer than 750,000 distinct CDR3 sequences, 12% to 15% observed once, and the top ten hold around 10%. Germline lookup yields CDR1 MGHDK and CDR2 SYGVNS. The CDR3 covers 16 residues. V dropped 3 bases and J dropped 0 bases, with 13 bases sitting between them. The chain employs TRBV25-1 and TRBJ2-3; D is ambiguous. The sample consisted of PBMCs from blood, taken 11 to 12 days after vaccination. The sequence derives from a man aged 50 to 60 who received an inactivated influenza vaccine. Here the CDR3 reads CASSEYGRSSTDTQYF. DNA for the CDR3: TGTGCCAGCAGTGAGTATGGGCGGAGTAGCACAGATACGCAGTATTTT. The variable domain in full, with the rest retrieved from reference TRBV25-1 and TRBJ2-3, is EADIYQTPRYLVIGTGKKITLECSQTMGHDKMYWYQQDPGMELHLIHYSYGVNSTEKGDLSSESTVSRIRTEHFPLTLESARPSHTSQYLCASSEYGRSSTDTQYFGPGTRLTVL.